These 20 T cell receptor beta chains were all obtained from the same sample, sequenced in a study of cytomegalovirus exposure and HLA in healthy donors. 13 Jbeta primers and 60 Vbeta primers were used for the PCR. TCRdb keeps only in-frame clones here, not all; method: immunoSEQ multiplex PCR. Among some 130,000 clones listed, around 76% were seen once. The material sequenced was PBMCs. The receptors were gathered from a male donor in good health and CMV-seronegative.

The V gene is TRBV30, the J gene TRBJ1-6; a possible D gene is TRBD1 (5 bases). CDR3 length: 16 amino acids. Per the germline V gene, CDR1 is GTSNPN and CDR2 is SVGIG (reference sequence). Trimming took off 2 bases at V and 0 bases at J, with 11 bases between the two ends. CDR3 residues: CAWSILTASYNSPLHF. The CDR3 DNA reads as TGTGCCTGGAGTATTTTGACAGCCTCCTATAATTCACCCCTCCACTTT.

V is TRBV2 and J is TRBJ2-3, with 13 bases that match TRBD2. J lost 0 bases, V lost 6 bases, and 3 bases had no gene match. Germline-derived CDR1 and CDR2 are SNHLY and FYNNEI. This CDR3 contains 16 residues. The CDR3: CASRGTSGTSTDTQYF. Written as DNA, the CDR3 is TGTGCCAGCAGGGGGACTAGCGGGACTAGCACAGATACGCAGTATTTT.

V usage is TRBV5-1 and J usage is TRBJ1-4; TRBD1 is a possible D gene (6 bases). This CDR3 is built from 13 residues. Germline V lookup: CDR1 SGHRS, CDR2 YFSETQ. Trimming shortened V by 4 bases and J by 7 bases, and 11 bases separated the two germline ends. DNA for the CDR3: TGCGCCAGCAGCCCGGGACAAACTGAAAAACTGTTTTTT. It is translated as CASSPGQTEKLFF.

Written as DNA, the CDR3 is TGTGCCAGCAGCGAAATTGTAACAGGGGTGAACGAGCAGTACTTC. Translation gives CASSEIVTGVNEQYF. The genes are TRBV7-9 and TRBJ2-7; 7 nucleotides agree with TRBD1. Trimming cost V 5 bases and J 5 bases; bases outside gene matches: 12. Germline lookup yields CDR1 SEHNR and CDR2 FQNEAQ (reference sequence). This CDR3 is built from 15 residues. The complete variable domain, with remaining parts taken from reference TRBV7-9 and TRBJ2-7, reads DTGVSQNPRHKITKRGQNVTFRCDPISEHNRLYWYRQTLGQGPEFLTYFQNEAQLEKSRLLSDRFSAERPKGSFSTLEIQRTEQGDSAMYLCASSEIVTGVNEQYFGPGTRLTVT.

The rearrangement uses TRBV18 and TRBJ1-6; 8 nucleotides line up with TRBD1. The CDR3 contains 15 residues. The V gene end was trimmed by 2 bases and the J gene end by 8 bases; junction bases not matched to a gene: 5. Germline CDR1 is KGHSH and CDR2 is LQKENI. The CDR3 loop reads CASSPDRGRDSPLHF. CDR3 DNA: TGTGCCAGCTCACCAGACAGGGGCAGGGATTCACCCCTCCACTTT.

The V call is TRBV27, the J call TRBJ2-1, with D hard to call. Trimming took 4 bases from V and 0 from J, leaving 19 bases between them. This CDR3 is 18 amino acids long. Germline loops: CDR1 MNHEY, CDR2 SMNVEV (reference sequence). DNA of the CDR3: TGTGCCAGCAGTTCAGTGGAGCCGCGACGGAGCTCCTACAATGAGCAGTTCTTC. It specifies CASSSVEPRRSSYNEQFF.

This clone was seen more than once but under ten times. CDR3 in DNA: TGTGCCAGCAGGTCACGGGACAATCAGCCCCAGCATTTT. Translation: CASRSRDNQPQHF. The rearrangement uses TRBV6-1 and TRBJ1-5, with D unresolved. CDR1 MNHNS and CDR2 SASEGT come from the germline V gene. This CDR3 contains 13 residues. The germline V and J ends were trimmed by 6 bases and 3 bases, with 9 bases remaining between them.

The chain is built from TRBV5-1 and TRBJ1-4; 9 positions match TRBD1. The CDR3 consists of 17 residues. In germline, CDR1 is SGHRS, CDR2 YFSETQ. The V and J ends lost 2 bases and 2 bases, in that order; junction bases with no gene match: 7. The CDR3 loop reads CASSFAPTGGTNEKLFF. CDR3 nucleotide sequence: TGCGCCAGCAGCTTCGCCCCGACAGGGGGTACTAATGAAAAACTGTTTTTT.

The chain links TRBV5-1 to TRBJ1-3; no clear D. The V end lost 0 bases, the J end lost 8 bases, and 12 bases lay between the germline ends. This CDR3 has 14 amino acids. Germline CDR1 is SGHRS and CDR2 is YFSETQ. Written as DNA, the CDR3 is TGCGCCAGCAGCTTGGAAACTACCGAGGACACCATATATTTT. Residues: CASSLETTEDTIYF.

This sequence joins TRBV4-3 and TRBJ1-2; D not certain. The CDR3 is 13 residues long. The V gene's germline CDR1 is LGHNA and CDR2 YSLEER. Trimming stripped 0 bases from V and 10 bases from J, with 12 bases between. The CDR3 loop reads CASSQERGFVYTF. In DNA, the CDR3 is TGCGCCAGCAGCCAAGAGAGAGGATTCGTCTACACCTTC.

This chain links TRBV4-3 with TRBJ1-4; D not resolved. V dropped 0 bases and J dropped 2 bases, with 13 bases sitting between them. CDR1 LGHNA and CDR2 YSLEER come from the germline V gene. The CDR3 length is 17 residues. CDR3 nucleotide sequence: TGCGCCAGCAGCCAAGATTCCCAACTCATTACTAATGAAAAACTGTTTTTT. This codes for CASSQDSQLITNEKLFF.

V and J are TRBV28 and TRBJ2-1, with TRBD2 identical over 13 bases. Germline V gives CDR1 MDHEN, CDR2 SYDVKM. V trimming: 5 bases; J trimming: 3 bases; junction bases outside the gene matches: 7. The CDR3 covers 17 residues. The CDR3 sequence is CASSPQTSGGYYNEQFF. The CDR3 DNA is TGTGCCAGCAGTCCTCAGACTAGCGGGGGGTACTACAATGAGCAGTTCTTC.

The chain links TRBV28 to TRBJ2-5; 7 bases are a match to TRBD2. CDR1 is MDHEN, CDR2 SYDVKM, per germline. With V trimmed by 7 bases and J by 11 bases, 16 bases remained unmatched. The CDR3 is 14 amino acids. In nucleotides, the CDR3 is TGTGCCAGCACCTCGACTAGCCTATATCTGGGGCAGTACTTC. This codes for CASTSTSLYLGQYF.

V and J are TRBV5-1 and TRBJ2-5, with TRBD1 identical over 7 bases. Germline V CDR1 and CDR2: SGHRS, YFSETQ. There are 17 residues in the CDR3. Trimming took 3 bases from V and 5 from J; bases not matched to a gene: 16. In DNA, the CDR3 is TGCGCCAGCAGCTATCCCGCTCGACAGGGAAGGATGGAGACCCAGTACTTC. It is translated as CASSYPARQGRMETQYF.

The V gene is TRBV28, the J gene TRBJ2-6; possibly TRBD1 for D (6 bases). The CDR3 is made up of 18 amino acids. V lost 2 bases, J lost 2 bases, and 16 bases lay in between. The germline gives CDR1 MDHEN, CDR2 SYDVKM. This CDR3 reads CASSLPTGIGAGANVLTF. The CDR3 nucleotides are TGTGCCAGCAGTTTACCCACAGGGATCGGGGCTGGGGCCAACGTCCTGACTTTC.

CDR3 protein: CASARVLAGVRNEQFF. The CDR3 DNA is TGTGCCAGCGCCCGGGTCCTAGCGGGAGTTCGGAATGAGCAGTTCTTC. The rearrangement links TRBV28 to TRBJ2-1; TRBD2 matches at 10 bases. The CDR3 loop spans 16 amino acids. With V trimmed by 8 bases and J by 7 bases, 14 bases remained unmatched. Germline V gene lookup returns CDR1 MDHEN and CDR2 SYDVKM.

The V call is TRBV28, the J call TRBJ1-5; D is unresolved. The CDR3 covers 17 residues. V lost 7 bases and J 1 base, leaving 20 bases between the germline ends. Germline V gene data show CDR1 as MDHEN and CDR2 as SYDVKM. The CDR3 loop reads CASTTNIKEWSNQPQHF. CDR3 bases: TGTGCCAGCACCACGAACATTAAGGAGTGGAGCAATCAGCCCCAGCATTTT.

This chain joins TRBV5-1 and TRBJ2-1, with 7 bases aligning to TRBD1. CDR1 is SGHRS and CDR2 is YFSETQ in the germline V gene. There are 17 residues in the CDR3. J lost 7 bases, V lost 0 bases, and 13 bases had no gene match. CDR3 coding DNA: TGCGCCAGCAGCTTGGGGGGACAGTCTCTGGTTATGAATGAGCAGTTCTTC. This encodes CASSLGGQSLVMNEQFF.

V usage is TRBV19 and J usage is TRBJ1-2, with TRBD1 identical over 8 bases. J gave up 7 bases and V 10 bases, and 20 bases lay outside the gene matches. Germline CDR1 reads LNHDA; CDR2 reads SQIVND (reference sequence). The CDR3 has 16 residues. CDR3 sequence reads: CATRLSPAGGRGGYTF. CDR3 nucleotides: TGTGCCACCCGGCTTTCCCCGGCAGGGGGCAGAGGTGGCTACACCTTC.

The J gene is TRBJ1-2, the V gene TRBV7-2, with D possibly TRBD1 on 5 matching bases. CDR1 and CDR2 from the germline V gene are SGHTA and FQGNSA. The CDR3 runs to 14 residues. V was pared by 5 bases and J by 8 bases, with 18 bases between. The DNA for the CDR3 is TGTGCCAGCAGCCGGACAAAAGGTGTAGTGGGCTACACCTTC. Protein sequence: CASSRTKGVVGYTF.